This T cell receptor (beta chain) emerged from a study of OX40 agonist ivuxolimab in advanced cancers. About the research overall: Administration of intravenous ivuxolimab to patients occurred every 2 weeks at 0.01 to 10 mg/kg.

Only in-frame clones appear in the TCRdb table, and some are missing; sequencing was by immunoSEQ multiplex PCR. Here the sample spans some 80,000 clones, 89% being singletons. CDR1 and CDR2 (germline): SGHTA, FQGNSA. This CDR3 spans 13 amino acids. The germline V and J ends were trimmed by 1 base and 4 bases, with 8 bases remaining between them. The chain is built from TRBV7-2 and TRBJ2-7; D not resolved. Sequenced material: CD4+ or CD8+ T cells sorted from blood, taken in a trial of the OX40 agonist ivuxolimab. The TCR originated in an adult with an advanced solid tumor such as melanoma, head and neck, liver or kidney cancer. The CDR3 loop reads CASSLGPRYEQYF. The CDR3 nucleotides are TGTGCCAGCAGCTTAGGCCCCCGTTACGAGCAGTACTTC.